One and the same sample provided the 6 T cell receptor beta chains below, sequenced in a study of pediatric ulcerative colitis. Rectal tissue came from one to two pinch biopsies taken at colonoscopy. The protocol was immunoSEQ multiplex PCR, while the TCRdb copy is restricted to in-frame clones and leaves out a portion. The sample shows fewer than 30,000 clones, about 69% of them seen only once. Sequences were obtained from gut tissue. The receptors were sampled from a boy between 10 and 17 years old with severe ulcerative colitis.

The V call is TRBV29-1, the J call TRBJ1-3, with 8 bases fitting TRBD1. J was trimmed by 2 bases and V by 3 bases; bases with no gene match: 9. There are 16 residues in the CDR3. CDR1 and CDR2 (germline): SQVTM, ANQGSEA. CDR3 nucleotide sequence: TGCAGCGTTGATTTCGGCGGGACAGGCGCTGGAAACACCATATATTTT. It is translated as CSVDFGGTGAGNTIYF.

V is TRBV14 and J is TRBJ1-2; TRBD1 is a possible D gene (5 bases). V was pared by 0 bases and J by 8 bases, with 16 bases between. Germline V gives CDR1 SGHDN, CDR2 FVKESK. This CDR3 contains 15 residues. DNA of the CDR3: TGTGCCAGCAGCCAAGATACCGGAGGGGCGATGGGCTACACCTTC. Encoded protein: CASSQDTGGAMGYTF. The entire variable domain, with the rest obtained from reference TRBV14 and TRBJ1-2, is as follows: EAGVTQFPSHSVIEKGQTVTLRCDPISGHDNLYWYRRVMGKEIKFLLHFVKESKQDESGMPNNRFLAERTGGTYSTLKVQPAELEDSGVYFCASSQDTGGAMGYTFGSGTRLTVV.

The CDR3 protein is CASRPATSANTGELFF. CDR3 DNA sequence: TGCGCCAGTAGACCGGCCACATCCGCGAACACCGGGGAGCTGTTTTTT. The rearrangement links TRBV5-1 to TRBJ2-2; no clear D gene. The CDR3 is 16 residues long. CDR1 and CDR2 (germline): SGHRS, YFSETQ. Trimming took off 8 bases at V and 0 bases at J, with 17 bases between the two ends.

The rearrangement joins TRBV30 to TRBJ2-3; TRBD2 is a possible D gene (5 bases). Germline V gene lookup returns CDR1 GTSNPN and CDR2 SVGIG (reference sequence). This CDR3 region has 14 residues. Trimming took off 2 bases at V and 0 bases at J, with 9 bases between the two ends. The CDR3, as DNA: TGTGCCTGGAGTTTGGGAGCAAGCACAGATACGCAGTATTTT. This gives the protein CAWSLGASTDTQYF.

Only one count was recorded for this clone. The CDR3 here is CASSPSGKTQYF. DNA for the CDR3: TGTGCCAGCAGCCCAAGCGGAAAGACCCAGTACTTC. The genes are TRBV7-9 and TRBJ2-5, with D possibly TRBD2 on 5 matching bases. Trimming removed 5 bases from V and 6 bases from J, with 10 bases in between. The CDR3 is 12 amino acids. Per germline, CDR1 SEHNR and CDR2 FQNEAQ (reference sequence).

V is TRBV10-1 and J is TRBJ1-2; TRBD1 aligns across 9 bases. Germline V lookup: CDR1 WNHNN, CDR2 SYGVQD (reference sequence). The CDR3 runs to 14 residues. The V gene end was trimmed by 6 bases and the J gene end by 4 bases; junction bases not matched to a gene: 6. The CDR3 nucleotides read TGCGCCAGCAGCCGGGACAGGGCAGGCTATGGCTACACCTTC. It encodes CASSRDRAGYGYTF.